This TCR beta chain was profiled in a study of T cell repertoires and leukemia-associated antigens. Study context: Effective reads per sample ranged from roughly 3.3 to 5.5 million.

CD3+ T cells were rested overnight without fetal bovine serum. TCRdb re-called the 5' RACE reads through MiXCR, storing one row per CDR3 protein. The sample includes roughly 15,000 distinct CDR3 sequences, approximately 42% seen only once; the top ten take 9.2%. The CDR3 sequence is 14 residues long. The germline V gene encodes CDR1 MGHRA and CDR2 YSYEKL. A word on this clonotype: Its antigen is undetermined. Its ends do not fully match the called genes, so a read error is possible.

The specimen sequenced was CD3+ T cells sorted from blood and cultured. This sequence joins TRBV4-1 and TRBJ2-1; 9 bases agree with TRBD2. This receptor was taken from a female donor in good health. The CDR3 DNA follows: TGCGCCGGCAGCCAATCGGGACTAGCCAATGAGCAGTTCTTC. Protein: CAGSQSGLANEQFF.